One TCR beta chain is described in this entry. Its antigen is unknown. cDNA synthesis used the whole RNA isolate, giving expressed TCRB sequences. TCRdb's table, derived via immunoSEQ multiplex PCR, lists solely in-frame clones and lacks some. In the table there are around 710,000 clones, roughly an eighth of which are singletons. This CDR3 region has 15 residues. The germline V gene encodes CDR1 SGHVS and CDR2 FQNEAQ. Deletions cut 7 bases from V and 5 bases from J, with 21 bases between. The sample originates from a study of beta chain features in type 1 diabetes. Whole-study findings and limits: Among patients with Type 1 diabetes, TCRB CDR3s were moderately but significantly shorter in every one of the four CD4+ subsets.

Sequencing was done on a sample of naive CD4+ T cells from blood. The clonotype was recovered from a man aged 25 to 40 with type 1 diabetes. The V gene is TRBV7-8, the J gene TRBJ2-7; possible D gene TRBD2, 6 bases. The CDR3 protein is CASTPLNWSGDEQYF. CDR3 nucleotide sequence: TGTGCCAGCACCCCCCTAAATTGGTCGGGGGACGAGCAGTACTTC.